This T cell receptor (beta chain) appears in the sequencing data of a study of control samples from healthy donors and cancer patients. V shed 0 bases and J shed 8 bases, with 16 bases lying between them. CDR3 length: 15 residues. CDR1 is GTSNPN and CDR2 is SVGIG in the germline V gene (reference sequence). This table comes from immunoSEQ multiplex PCR, and its TCRdb copy is limited to in-frame clones, with some not included. The table lists around 100,000 clones, roughly 90% of them singletons. The rearrangement joins TRBV30 to TRBJ1-4; possible D gene TRBD1, 6 bases. The sample comprised blood. This receptor was taken from a human donor in good health. The donor label of this sample is uncertain. The CDR3 region has the DNA TGTGCCTGGAGTGTAAGCGGGGGCCTTCGGGAAAAACTGTTTTTT. This translates into CAWSVSGGLREKLFF.